The 24 T cell receptor beta chains presented below share a single source sample, sequenced in a study of Ad26.COV2.S vaccination and SARS-CoV-2 variants. Treatment meaning: some 20 received Ad26.COV2.S at low or high dose, single or two shots; five or six received placebo; per-sample allocation not given. It was on day 63 after the first vaccine or placebo injection that samples were taken. TCRdb's copy holds only in-frame clones and misses some; the assay was immunoSEQ multiplex PCR. The sample lists about 440,000 clones; about nine tenths were seen once. The sequences come from peripheral blood, collected in a trial of Ad26.COV2.S vaccine versus placebo. Receptor source: a person aged 18-65 years who received the Ad26.COV2.S COVID-19 vaccine or a placebo.

The V gene is TRBV4-2, the J gene TRBJ1-2, with 7 nucleotides matching TRBD1. Germline lookup yields CDR1 LGHNA and CDR2 YNFKEQ. V gave up 0 bases and J gave up 6 bases; unmatched junction bases: 4. The CDR3 is 14 residues long. The CDR3 coding sequence is TGTGCCAGCAGCCAAGACGCCGGGACAGATGGCTACACCTTC. Residues: CASSQDAGTDGYTF.

The rearrangement joins TRBV19 to TRBJ1-5; D possibly corresponds to TRBD1 (5 bases). Trimming cost V 6 bases and J 0 bases, with 9 bases left between them. Germline V gives CDR1 LNHDA, CDR2 SQIVND (reference sequence). The CDR3 contains 14 residues. Here the CDR3 reads CASRDTNSNQPQHF. CDR3 sequence (DNA): TGTGCCAGTAGGGACACTAATAGCAATCAGCCCCAGCATTTT.

The V call is TRBV7-9, the J call TRBJ2-1; 7 bases are shared with TRBD1. Germline V lookup: CDR1 SEHNR, CDR2 FQNEAQ (reference sequence). This CDR3 spans 12 amino acids. The J segment lost 15 bases and the V segment lost 1 base, leaving 6 bases of the junction unmatched. CDR3 region: CASSLGVDRMFF. In DNA, the CDR3 is TGTGCCAGCAGCTTAGGAGTGGACAGGATGTTCTTC.

In its sample, this clone was seen once. The chain recombines TRBV25-1 with TRBJ1-1; D call uncertain. This CDR3 region has 12 residues. Germline lookup yields CDR1 MGHDK and CDR2 SYGVNS. V was clipped by 4 bases and J by 8 bases, with 11 bases between them. In DNA, the CDR3 is TGTGCCAGCAGTGTTGTAGGCACCGAAGCTTTCTTT. Amino acids: CASSVVGTEAFF.

The J gene is TRBJ2-5, the V gene TRBV5-4; 12 bases are a match to TRBD1. V shed 4 bases, J shed 3 bases, and the junction held 19 bases outside the gene matches. Germline V gene lookup returns CDR1 SGHNT and CDR2 YYREEE (reference sequence). This CDR3 is built from 20 residues. CDR3 coding DNA: TGTGCCAGCAGCCCGCGGCCATCTACGGGACAGGGGGCAATCGAAGAGACCCAGTACTTC. Amino acid sequence: CASSPRPSTGQGAIEETQYF.

The chain couples TRBV3-1 (or the pseudogene TRBV3-2) to TRBJ2-2; 8 bases map to TRBD2. V lost 4 bases and J lost 6; bases outside the gene matches: 10. The germline CDR1 and CDR2 sequences are LGHDT and YNNKEL (reference sequence). The CDR3 consists of 16 residues. The CDR3 reads CASSRGTRVRPGELFF. The DNA of the CDR3 is TGTGCCAGCAGCCGCGGGACTAGGGTTCGTCCCGGGGAGCTGTTTTTT.

The V gene is TRBV10-2, the J gene TRBJ2-2; 9 bases match TRBD1. V shed 10 bases and J 4 bases; nucleotides not matched to a gene: 7. Germline values: CDR1 WSHSY, CDR2 SAAADI. CDR3 length: 14 residues. CDR3 residues: CATWTGVSTGELFF. CDR3 bases: TGCGCCACCTGGACAGGGGTGAGCACCGGGGAGCTGTTTTTT.

The rearrangement uses TRBV12-3 or TRBV12-4 and TRBJ2-1, with TRBD1 matching 7 bases. This CDR3 contains 13 residues. V lost 1 base and J lost 14; bases outside the gene matches: 8. As DNA, the CDR3 is TGTGCCAGCAGTTTAGAGGGGGCCGTTAGGAAGTTCTTC. This codes for CASSLEGAVRKFF.

Written as DNA, the CDR3 is TGTGCCAGCAGTTACTCGTACAGCCTGGATAACTATGGCTACACCTTC. As protein: CASSYSYSLDNYGYTF. The V gene is TRBV6-5, the J gene TRBJ1-2, with no clear D. Trimming removed 0 bases from V and 1 base from J, with 12 bases in between. The CDR3 covers 16 residues. CDR1 and CDR2 (germline): MNHEY, SVGAGI.

The V and J genes are TRBV9 and TRBJ2-1; D possibly uses TRBD1 or TRBD2 (5 bases each). From germline, CDR1 is SGDLS and CDR2 YYNGEE. V dropped 0 bases and J dropped 1 base, with 11 bases sitting between them. The length of the CDR3 is 16 residues. For the CDR3, the DNA is TGTGCCAGCAGCGTAGGGGGCGGGCAATCCTACAATGAGCAGTTCTTC. Protein product: CASSVGGGQSYNEQFF.

This chain joins TRBV19 and TRBJ1-1; D uncertain. Trimming left V 2 bases short and J 7 bases short, with 8 bases between. From germline, CDR1 is LNHDA and CDR2 SQIVND (reference sequence). This CDR3 contains 12 residues. CDR3 nucleotides: TGTGCCAGTAGTATAAGAGGCGGTGAAGCTTTCTTT. Translation: CASSIRGGEAFF. The complete variable domain, with remaining parts taken from reference TRBV19 and TRBJ1-1, reads DGGITQSPKYLFRKEGQNVTLSCEQNLNHDAMYWYRQDPGQGLRLIYYSQIVNDFQKGDIAEGYSVSREKKESFPLTVTSAQKNPTAFYLCASSIRGGEAFFGQGTRLTVV.

The rearrangement uses TRBV27 and TRBJ1-4; TRBD1 might be the D (6 bases). Germline lookup yields CDR1 MNHEY and CDR2 SMNVEV (reference sequence). The CDR3 loop spans 15 amino acids. Trimming stripped 5 bases from V and 7 bases from J, with 17 bases between. CDR3 sequence reads: CASSLQQGQGEKLFF. DNA for the CDR3: TGTGCCAGCAGTCTACAACAGGGTCAGGGTGAAAAACTGTTTTTT.

This chain connects TRBV28 to TRBJ1-5; no clear D. CDR3 length: 13 residues. Germline V lookup: CDR1 MDHEN, CDR2 SYDVKM. Trimming shortened V by 4 bases and J by 5 bases, and 9 bases separated the two germline ends. The CDR3 sequence: CASSSRSHQPQHF. The CDR3 nucleotides are TGTGCCAGCAGTTCGCGCAGCCATCAGCCCCAGCATTTT.

The chain joins TRBV5-5 to TRBJ2-3, with a possible D match to TRBD1 (5 bases). Trimming left V 1 base short and J 6 bases short, with 18 bases between. Germline V gives CDR1 SGHKS, CDR2 YYEKEE (reference sequence). There are 16 residues in the CDR3. The DNA for the CDR3 is TGTGCCAGCAGCTTGATTCTACAGGTGATAGGGGATACGCAGTATTTT. Protein: CASSLILQVIGDTQYF.

Concerning this clone itself: The sample carries other DNA sequences with the same CDR3. The chain uses TRBV5-4 and TRBJ1-6, with D unresolved. CDR3 size: 13 residues. Germline-derived CDR1 and CDR2 are SGHNT and YYREEE (reference sequence). V was clipped by 0 bases and J by 7 bases, with 5 bases between them. CDR3 residues: CASSLEGNSPLHF. The CDR3 nucleotides are TGTGCCAGCAGCTTGGAAGGGAATTCACCCCTCCACTTT.

The V and J genes are TRBV14 and TRBJ2-1; 7 bases are a match to TRBD1. The CDR3 is 15 residues long. Germline V CDR1 and CDR2: SGHDN, FVKESK. Trimming removed 3 bases from V and 3 bases from J; junction bases left unmatched: 5. DNA of the CDR3: TGTGCCAGCAGCCACTGGGACAGCGGCTACAATGAGCAGTTCTTC. Translated, it gives CASSHWDSGYNEQFF.

The genes are TRBV7-6 and TRBJ2-5; 7 bases map to TRBD1. Looked up from germline, CDR1 is SGHVS and CDR2 is FNYEAQ. This CDR3 comprises 14 residues. V lost 3 bases and J lost 2; bases outside the gene matches: 3. The CDR3 sequence is CASSFQGVQETQYF. CDR3 bases: TGTGCCAGCAGCTTCCAGGGGGTGCAAGAGACCCAGTACTTC. The variable domain in full, with the rest retrieved from reference TRBV7-6 and TRBJ2-5, is GAGVSQSPRYKVTKRGQDVALRCDPISGHVSLYWYRQALGQGPEFLTYFNYEAQQDKSGLPNDRFSAERPEGSISTLTIQRTEQRDSAMYRCASSFQGVQETQYFGPGTRLLVL.

With respect to this clone: The sample contains more than one DNA sequence encoding this CDR3. The CDR3 is CASSLDSGGSSYEQYF. The CDR3 bases are TGTGCCAGCAGCTTAGATTCAGGGGGTAGCTCCTACGAGCAGTACTTC. V is TRBV11-2 and J is TRBJ2-7; 7 nucleotides line up with TRBD1. Germline CDR1 is SGHAT and CDR2 is FQNNGV. With 0 bases clipped from V and 0 bases from J, the junction kept 5 bases outside the gene matches. This CDR3 is built from 16 residues.

V gene TRBV9 combines with J gene TRBJ1-3; D gene unclear. From germline, CDR1 is SGDLS and CDR2 YYNGEE. The CDR3 length is 15 residues. V was clipped by 4 bases and J by 1 base, with 12 bases between them. CDR3 nucleotide sequence: TGTGCCAGCAGCCCAATTACAAGTTCTGGAAACACCATATATTTT. As protein: CASSPITSSGNTIYF.

This chain connects TRBV12-3 or TRBV12-4 to TRBJ2-1, with 11 bases aligning to TRBD2. Unmatched junction bases numbered 5, after V lost 10 bases and J lost 6 bases. This CDR3 comprises 13 residues. CDR3 coding DNA: TGTGCCACCACGGGGACTAGCGGCAATGAGCAGTTCTTC. Translated: CATTGTSGNEQFF.

Worth noting for this clone: Other DNA sequences in this specimen translate into the identical CDR3. The gene calls are TRBV5-1 and TRBJ2-3, with D perhaps TRBD2 (6 bases). The V end lost 0 bases, the J end lost 0 bases, and 8 bases lay between the germline ends. CDR3 size: 15 residues. Germline V gene data show CDR1 as SGHRS and CDR2 as YFSETQ. Here the CDR3 DNA reads TGCGCCAGCAGCTTGGTGGGGGGAAGCACAGATACGCAGTATTTT. This encodes CASSLVGGSTDTQYF. The variable domain in full, completed from reference TRBV5-1 and TRBJ2-3, reads KAGVTQTPRYLIKTRGQQVTLSCSPISGHRSVSWYQQTPGQGLQFLFEYFSETQRNKGNFPGRFSGRQFSNSRSEMNVSTLELGDSALYLCASSLVGGSTDTQYFGPGTRLTVL.

The chain recombines TRBV19 with TRBJ1-2; D call uncertain. The CDR3 runs to 16 residues. CDR1 is LNHDA, CDR2 SQIVND, per germline (reference sequence). V gave up 1 base and J gave up 5 bases, with 17 bases separating them. The CDR3 loop reads CASSIAASQVGYGYTF. As DNA, the CDR3 is TGTGCCAGTAGTATAGCTGCCAGCCAGGTTGGTTATGGCTACACCTTC.

This clone has only one observation. The chain couples TRBV19 to TRBJ2-1; 13 nucleotides match TRBD2. This CDR3 comprises 17 residues. After removal of 4 bases from V and 10 bases from J, the junction contained 13 bases not matched to a gene. Germline CDR1 and CDR2: LNHDA and SQIVND (reference sequence). CDR3 region: CASSNPRRTSGSDEQFF. The CDR3 bases are TGTGCCAGTAGTAACCCAAGACGGACTAGCGGGAGCGACGAGCAGTTCTTC.

The chain couples TRBV7-9 to TRBJ2-7; D is unclear. This CDR3 has 14 amino acids. Germline CDR1 is SEHNR and CDR2 is FQNEAQ (reference sequence). V lost 5 bases and J lost 3, with 14 bases in between. DNA for the CDR3: TGTGCCAGCAGCCCGTCCTCTCCGAGCTACGAGCAGTACTTC. It codes for CASSPSSPSYEQYF. The full variable domain, its missing parts supplied by reference TRBV7-9 and TRBJ2-7, is DTGVSQNPRHKITKRGQNVTFRCDPISEHNRLYWYRQTLGQGPEFLTYFQNEAQLEKSRLLSDRFSAERPKGSFSTLEIQRTEQGDSAMYLCASSPSSPSYEQYFGPGTRLTVT.